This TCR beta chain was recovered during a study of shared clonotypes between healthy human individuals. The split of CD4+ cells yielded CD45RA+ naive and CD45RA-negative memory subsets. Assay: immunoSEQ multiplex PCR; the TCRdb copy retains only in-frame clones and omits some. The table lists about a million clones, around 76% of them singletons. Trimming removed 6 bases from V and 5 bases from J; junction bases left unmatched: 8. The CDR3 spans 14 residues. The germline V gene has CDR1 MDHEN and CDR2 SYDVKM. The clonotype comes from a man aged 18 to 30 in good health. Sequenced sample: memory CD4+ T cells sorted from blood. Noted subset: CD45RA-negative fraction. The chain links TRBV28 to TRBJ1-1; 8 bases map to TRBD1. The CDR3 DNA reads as TGTGCCAGCAGCCAGGGGGCGCGAGGGACTGAAGCTTTCTTT. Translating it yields CASSQGARGTEAFF.